This T cell receptor beta chain emerged from a study of T cell responses to AZD1222 COVID-19 vaccine. Study findings and constraints: At 160-218 and 743-854, vaccine-associated CD4 TCRs were dominant, and they spanned spike. Females outnumbered males among donors, who were mostly white British; clonal diversity was possibly underestimated. Of spike-specific TCRs, nearly half reportedly target regions left unmutated in variants. Baseline serostatus was positive in only a handful of AZD1222 recipients.

A few counts support this clone. Its cognate antigen is unknown. This CDR3 has 17 residues. V was clipped by 6 bases and J by 7 bases; unmatched bases: 8. Germline-derived CDR1 and CDR2 are SGHTA and FQGNSA. The repertoire was sequenced with immunoSEQ multiplex PCR; TCRdb's copy has only in-frame clones and lacks some. The data show more than 150,000 clones, with around 90% seen just once and around 5.8% held by the top ten. This rearrangement joins TRBV7-2 to TRBJ2-2, with TRBD2 matching 16 bases. This receptor was identified in an adult in good health. This material consisted of peripheral blood, taken on day 0 of AZD1222 vaccination. The CDR3 sequence: CASRPPGLAGGNGELFF. The CDR3 coding sequence is TGTGCCAGCAGACCACCGGGACTAGCGGGAGGGAACGGGGAGCTGTTTTTT.